This T cell receptor beta chain was found in a study of blood T cell repertoires in COVID-19. Study-wide context: The United States, Italy and Spain supplied acute and convalescent COVID-19 samples. Nucleic acid was either cDNA or gDNA, and it came from T cells, B-cell-depleted T cells, or PBMCs.

Data came from immunoSEQ multiplex PCR; TCRdb stores just in-frame clones and leaves some out. There are under 150,000 clones in the sample; roughly 84% occur only once, and 35% to 40% lies in the top ten. Sequencing was carried out using peripheral blood. This TCR came from a human donor in a cohort sampled during active COVID-19.

CDR3 nucleotides: TGTGCCAGCAGCTTAGATGCAGAATACACCGGGGAGCTGTTTTTT. Translated, it gives CASSLDAEYTGELFF. The chain has TRBV7-9 and TRBJ2-2; unclear D gene. CDR3 size: 15 residues. Deletions cut 1 base from V and 3 bases from J, with 9 bases between. Germline CDR1 and CDR2: SEHNR and FQNEAQ (reference sequence).